What follows are 28 T cell receptor beta chains derived from one specimen sequenced in a study of T cell responses to AZD1222 COVID-19 vaccine. This table comes from immunoSEQ multiplex PCR, and its TCRdb copy is limited to in-frame clones, with some not included. The sample yields 150,000 to 200,000 clones, around 94% seen once. The sequenced sample was peripheral blood, obtained 28 days after the second AZD1222 dose. The receptors were gathered from an adult who received the AZD1222 COVID-19 vaccine.

V and J are TRBV27 and TRBJ2-2; tentative D call: TRBD2 (6 bases). This CDR3 has 15 residues. The V gene's germline CDR1 is MNHEY and CDR2 SMNVEV (reference sequence). The ends were cut back, 3 bases at V and 2 bases at J, with 10 bases in the middle. This chain's CDR3 is CASSFRLDNTGELFF. The CDR3 coding sequence is TGTGCCAGCAGTTTTCGACTAGACAACACCGGGGAGCTGTTTTTT.

The J gene is TRBJ2-4, the V gene TRBV4-1, with D maybe TRBD2 (6 bases). Per germline, CDR1 MGHRA and CDR2 YSYEKL. The CDR3 spans 18 residues. V was clipped by 1 base and J by 1 base, with 17 bases between them. Here the CDR3 DNA reads TGCGCCAGCAGCCAAGGTCCCAGGAGGGGAATGGCCAAAAACATTCAGTACTTC. As protein: CASSQGPRRGMAKNIQYF.

This clone was seen only once. The rearrangement joins TRBV27 to TRBJ1-1, with D perhaps TRBD1 (6 bases). Germline V lookup: CDR1 MNHEY, CDR2 SMNVEV (reference sequence). The CDR3 spans 16 residues. Trimming cost V 3 bases and J 2 bases, with 16 bases left between them. The CDR3 DNA sequence: TGTGCCAGCAGTTTCGGGAGGGGGGCGGTAAACACTGAAGCTTTCTTT. Its translation: CASSFGRGAVNTEAFF.

The DNA for the CDR3 is TGTGCCAGCAGCCCCCTTACGGGGGGGGACACTGAAGCTTTCTTT. Its translation is CASSPLTGGDTEAFF. V and J are TRBV4-2 and TRBJ1-1, with D possibly matching TRBD1 (5 bases). CDR1 and CDR2 from the germline V gene are LGHNA and YNFKEQ. The ends were cut back, 4 bases at V and 3 bases at J, with 15 bases in the middle. The CDR3 length is 15 residues.

The rearrangement links TRBV7-2 to TRBJ2-5; 9 nucleotides agree with TRBD1. This CDR3 is built from 13 residues. The ends lost 3 bases at V and 4 bases at J; junction bases unmatched: 0. Per germline, CDR1 SGHTA and CDR2 FQGNSA. The DNA for the CDR3 is TGTGCCAGCAGCTTGGACAGGGGAGAGACCCAGTACTTC. It yields the protein CASSLDRGETQYF.

The rearrangement uses TRBV7-2 and TRBJ1-2; D is uncertain. Trimming left V 5 bases short and J 4 bases short, with 17 bases between. The CDR3 runs 15 residues. Germline values: CDR1 SGHTA, CDR2 FQGNSA. The CDR3 DNA reads TGTGCCAGCAGCCTTCAGCTTAGCTACAGCTATGGCTACACCTTC. Its protein is CASSLQLSYSYGYTF.

The chain is built from TRBV28 and TRBJ2-7; no clear D gene. V lost 3 bases and J 5 bases, leaving 11 bases between the germline ends. The CDR3 has 13 residues. Germline V gene data show CDR1 as MDHEN and CDR2 as SYDVKM. This CDR3 reads CASSFLGADEQYF. The CDR3 DNA reads as TGTGCCAGCAGTTTTCTCGGCGCTGACGAGCAGTACTTC.

This chain links TRBV5-3 with TRBJ2-1; 15 bases fit TRBD2. TRBV5-3 is identified as an open reading frame with a role that is uncertain. Trimming cost V 3 bases and J 6 bases; bases outside gene matches: 4. This CDR3 comprises 16 residues. CDR3 amino acids: CARSWAGLAGGNEQFF. The CDR3 nucleotides are TGTGCCAGAAGCTGGGCGGGACTAGCGGGAGGCAATGAGCAGTTCTTC.

V usage is TRBV13 and J usage is TRBJ1-5, with 7 bases matching TRBD1. This CDR3 comprises 14 residues. J lost 8 bases, V lost 4 bases, and 8 bases had no gene match. Germline V lookup: CDR1 PRHDT, CDR2 FYEKMQ (reference sequence). The CDR3 sequence is CASSSTGEREPQHF. In nucleotides, the CDR3 is TGTGCCAGCAGCTCTACAGGGGAAAGGGAGCCCCAGCATTTT.

The gene calls are TRBV30 and TRBJ2-1; a possible D gene is TRBD1 (6 bases). Per germline, CDR1 GTSNPN and CDR2 SVGIG (reference sequence). Trimming removed 0 bases at V and 10 bases at J, with 19 bases between. The CDR3 is 15 amino acids. CDR3 residues: CAWSVQGRAVAEQFF. DNA for the CDR3: TGTGCCTGGAGTGTACAGGGACGAGCTGTTGCCGAGCAGTTCTTC.

V and J are TRBV10-3 and TRBJ1-3; TRBD1 is a possible D gene (5 bases). The ends were cut back, 6 bases at V and 4 bases at J, with 13 bases in the middle. Germline CDR1 is ENHRY and CDR2 is SYGVKD. The CDR3 contains 14 residues. CDR3 loop: CAISQGGSGNTIYF. CDR3 bases: TGTGCCATCAGCCAGGGAGGGTCAGGAAACACCATATATTTT.

The chain links TRBV5-6 to TRBJ1-2, with D unclear. Trimming stripped 2 bases from V and 0 bases from J, with 11 bases between. This CDR3 region has 15 residues. Germline assignment: CDR1 SGHDT and CDR2 YYEEEE. CDR3 region: CASSFEGRTNYGYTF. In DNA, the CDR3 is TGTGCCAGCAGCTTCGAAGGCCGCACTAACTATGGCTACACCTTC.

V and J are TRBV6-5 and TRBJ1-5; unclear D gene. Trimming pared 5 bases from V and 7 bases from J, leaving 12 bases between. Germline values: CDR1 MNHEY, CDR2 SVGAGI. CDR3 size: 13 residues. This CDR3 is CASSPRVEQPQHF. CDR3 DNA: TGTGCCAGCAGTCCGAGGGTGGAGCAGCCCCAGCATTTT.

The genes are TRBV7-2 and TRBJ1-2; TRBD1 might be the D (6 bases). Germline CDR1 and CDR2: SGHTA and FQGNSA. The CDR3 is 18 residues long. Trimming stripped 2 bases from V and 1 base from J, with 20 bases between. The CDR3 sequence is CASSLQVSRGLLNYGYTF. The CDR3 bases are TGTGCCAGCAGCTTACAGGTGTCGCGGGGGCTCCTTAACTATGGCTACACCTTC.

The CDR3, as DNA: TGTGCCAGCAGTCCCCAACCTAGCGGAACCAACAATGAGCAGTTCTTC. It encodes CASSPQPSGTNNEQFF. The rearrangement joins TRBV27 to TRBJ2-1; 7 nucleotides match TRBD2. Trimming cost V 5 bases and J 5 bases; bases outside gene matches: 12. The CDR3 covers 16 residues. Looked up from germline, CDR1 is MNHEY and CDR2 is SMNVEV (reference sequence).

The chain uses TRBV18 and TRBJ1-2; D perhaps matches TRBD1 (6 bases). Germline assignment: CDR1 KGHSH and CDR2 LQKENI. The CDR3 runs to 12 residues. V was shortened by 4 bases and J by 8 bases, with 11 bases between the two germline ends. The CDR3 bases are TGTGCCAGCTCACGGCCAGGGGAAGGCTACACCTTC. Its protein is CASSRPGEGYTF.

The J gene is TRBJ2-1, the V gene TRBV12-3 or TRBV12-4; D unclear. V was trimmed by 5 bases and J by 8 bases, leaving 13 bases between them. This CDR3 is 13 amino acids long. For the CDR3, the DNA is TGTGCCAGCAGTCTCGGGCTTGGAGATGAGCAGTTCTTC. Amino acids: CASSLGLGDEQFF.

The rearrangement links TRBV18 to TRBJ2-6, with D possibly being TRBD2 (5 bases). CDR1 and CDR2 (germline): KGHSH, LQKENI. Trimming took 2 bases from V and 4 from J, leaving 12 bases between them. The CDR3 has 16 amino acids. The CDR3 protein is CASSPSVPGGANVLTF. The CDR3 nucleotides are TGTGCCAGCTCACCATCGGTGCCGGGGGGGGCCAACGTCCTGACTTTC.

The V and J genes are TRBV29-1 and TRBJ2-5; 7 bases line up with TRBD1. J lost 5 bases, V lost 7 bases, and 10 bases had no gene match. Per the germline V gene, CDR1 is SQVTM and CDR2 is ANQGSEA. The CDR3 loop spans 13 amino acids. CDR3 loop: CSAQGVRMETQYF. The CDR3 nucleotides are TGCAGCGCCCAGGGGGTGAGAATGGAGACCCAGTACTTC.

This chain joins TRBV27 and TRBJ1-2, with D perhaps TRBD1 (6 bases). CDR1 and CDR2 (germline): MNHEY, SMNVEV (reference sequence). The CDR3 runs 14 residues. V was clipped by 6 bases and J by 2 bases, with 13 bases between them. The CDR3 loop reads CASSEAGANYGYTF. DNA of the CDR3: TGTGCCAGCAGCGAAGCAGGGGCCAACTATGGCTACACCTTC.

The CDR3 sequence is CASRWAGQGSYEQYF. The CDR3 region has the DNA TGTGCCAGCAGGTGGGCGGGACAGGGGTCCTACGAGCAGTACTTC. The chain employs TRBV27 and TRBJ2-7; the match to TRBD1 covers 10 bases. The germline V gene has CDR1 MNHEY and CDR2 SMNVEV (reference sequence). The V segment lost 6 bases and the J segment 1 base; nucleotides outside the gene matches: 6. CDR3 length: 15 residues.

The V and J genes are TRBV6-4 and TRBJ1-5; D unclear. In germline, CDR1 is MRHNA, CDR2 SNTAGT. Trimming took off 5 bases at V and 0 bases at J, with 5 bases between the two ends. The CDR3 spans 13 residues. The CDR3 region is CASSQHSNQPQHF. The CDR3 DNA reads TGTGCCAGCAGTCAGCATAGCAATCAGCCCCAGCATTTT.

The V and J genes are TRBV9 and TRBJ2-2; D gene uncertain. The V and J ends lost 0 bases and 4 bases respectively, with 10 bases between them. CDR1 and CDR2 (germline): SGDLS, YYNGEE. This CDR3 has 15 amino acids. The CDR3 is CASSVEVRSTGELFF. The CDR3 DNA sequence: TGTGCCAGCAGCGTAGAGGTGAGAAGCACCGGGGAGCTGTTTTTT.

This chain uses TRBV6-2 or TRBV6-3 with TRBJ2-7; 7 bases are a match to TRBD2. The CDR3 extends over 13 amino acids. V was pared by 3 bases and J by 4 bases, with 3 bases of the junction left unmatched. Germline V CDR1 and CDR2: MNHEY, SVGEGT. CDR3 nucleotide sequence: TGTGCCAGCAGTTATGGGAGGGGATACGAGCAGTACTTC. Translation: CASSYGRGYEQYF.

This chain uses TRBV24-1 with TRBJ1-4; D possibly corresponds to TRBD1 (6 bases). The germline V gene has CDR1 KGHDR and CDR2 SFDVKD. Trimming removed 0 bases from V and 4 bases from J, with 8 bases in between. This CDR3 contains 15 residues. CDR3 amino acids: CATSDLGQINEKLFF. The CDR3 DNA reads TGTGCCACCAGTGATTTGGGACAGATTAATGAAAAACTGTTTTTT.

The CDR3: CASSQAPGLSSNEQFF. The CDR3 DNA sequence: TGTGCCAGCAGCCAAGCCCCGGGACTGAGCTCCAATGAGCAGTTCTTC. The chain carries TRBV3-1 (or the pseudogene TRBV3-2) and TRBJ2-1, with D perhaps TRBD2 (6 bases). V was pared by 1 base and J by 6 bases, with 16 bases between. This CDR3 has 16 residues. Per the germline V gene, CDR1 is LGHDT and CDR2 is YNNKEL (reference sequence).

V usage is TRBV6-6 and J usage is TRBJ1-6, with D maybe TRBD1 (5 bases). With 6 bases removed from V and 8 bases from J, the gap between germline ends came to 14 bases. Germline CDR1 and CDR2: MNHNY and SVGAGI (reference sequence). This CDR3 contains 14 residues. This CDR3 is CASRGGREHSPLHF. The CDR3 DNA sequence: TGTGCCAGCAGGGGGGGGAGGGAGCATTCACCCCTCCACTTT.

The genes are TRBV4-1 and TRBJ2-2; D is unresolved. Trimming took 4 bases from V and 7 from J, leaving 22 bases between them. The CDR3 has 17 amino acids. Germline V gene data show CDR1 as MGHRA and CDR2 as YSYEKL. The CDR3 here is CASSPSIPPLGYGELFF. The CDR3 DNA reads TGCGCCAGCAGCCCCTCTATCCCACCGCTTGGGTACGGGGAGCTGTTTTTT.